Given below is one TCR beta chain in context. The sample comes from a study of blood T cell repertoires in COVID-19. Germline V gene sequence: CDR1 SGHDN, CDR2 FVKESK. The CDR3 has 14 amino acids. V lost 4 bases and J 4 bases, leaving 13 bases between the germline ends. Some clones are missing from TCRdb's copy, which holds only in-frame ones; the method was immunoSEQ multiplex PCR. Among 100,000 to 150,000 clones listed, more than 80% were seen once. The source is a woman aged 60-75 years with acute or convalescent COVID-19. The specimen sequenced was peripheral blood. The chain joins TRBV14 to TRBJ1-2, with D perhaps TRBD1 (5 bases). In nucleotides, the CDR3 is TGTGCCAGCAGCCTCCATGGGGGGAGCTATGGCTACACCTTC. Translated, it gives CASSLHGGSYGYTF.